This TCR beta chain was identified in a study of T cell responses to AZD1222 COVID-19 vaccine. Regarding the study as a whole: Among the donors, most were white British and more were female, and clonal diversity was possibly underestimated.

In the case of this clone: The target antigen is unknown.

The CDR3 totals 14 residues. CDR1 is KGHDR and CDR2 is SFDVKD in the germline V gene. Unmatched junction bases numbered 2, after V lost 0 bases and J lost 9 bases. The table came from immunoSEQ multiplex PCR; TCRdb's copy has only in-frame clones and leaves some out. The sample contains 60,000 to 75,000 clones, 89% of which appear only once. V is TRBV24-1 and J is TRBJ2-1, with TRBD2 matching over 9 bases. This TCR derives from an adult who received the AZD1222 COVID-19 vaccine. The sequencing used peripheral blood, collected 28 days after the second AZD1222 dose. This chain's CDR3 is CATSDLGREGEQFF. In DNA form, the CDR3 reads TGTGCCACCAGTGATTTGGGGCGGGAGGGTGAGCAGTTCTTC.